Below are 14 T cell receptor beta chains sequenced from a single sample in a study of Graves' ophthalmopathy and Graves' hyperthyroidism (dated 2018 in TCRdb). For sequencing, an Illumina HiSeq 2000 was employed. For repertoire sequencing, the TCR beta CDR3 regions were amplified from RNA transcripts. The first round was an RT-PCR using HTBI primers with the Qiagen OneStep RT-PCR kit, and this first round was followed by a second-round multiplex PCR, then size selection and purification. The public reads were reanalyzed by TCRdb: fastp trimming at Q25, MiXCR alignment, in-frame beta chains only. Rows merge per CDR3 protein into single entries with the most common DNA and genes. The sample yields under 200,000 distinct CDR3 sequences; 30% to 45% were counted once. The ten top clones hold roughly 6% of the sample. Sequencing used peripheral blood. The receptors here all came from a woman between 35 and 50 years old with Graves' ophthalmopathy. Donor details come from another sample of the same person, matched by shared clones.

This clonotype was observed a few times. The V and J genes are TRBV12-3 or TRBV12-4 and TRBJ1-5, with TRBD1 as a possible D gene (6 bases). Trimming stripped 6 bases from V and 4 bases from J, with 16 bases between. This CDR3 is 15 amino acids long. This CDR3 is CASRATGLGNQPQHF. DNA for the CDR3: TGTGCCAGCAGGGCCACAGGGTTAGGTAATCAGCCCCAGCATTTT.

This clonotype has ten or more counts. In DNA form, the CDR3 reads TGTGCCAGCAGCTTAGCGTTGGACAGGGGGCGGGACACTGAAGCTTTCTTT. Translation gives CASSLALDRGRDTEAFF. The gene calls are TRBV13 and TRBJ1-1, with 11 positions matching TRBD1. The CDR3 extends over 17 amino acids. V trimming: 1 base; J trimming: 3 bases; junction bases outside the gene matches: 7. Germline CDR1 is PRHDT and CDR2 is FYEKMQ (reference sequence).

This clonotype has a count of ten or more. V and J are TRBV20-1 and TRBJ2-7; D possibly corresponds to TRBD1 (6 bases). The germline CDR1 and CDR2 sequences are DFQATT and SNEGSKA (reference sequence). CDR3 length: 12 amino acids. Trimming removed 3 bases at V and 5 bases at J, with 11 bases between. The DNA of the CDR3 is TGCAGTGCTAGGGCAGGGGCCCACGAGCAGTACTTC. This codes for CSARAGAHEQYF.

V and J are TRBV29-1 and TRBJ2-2; D gene uncertain. This CDR3 is built from 11 residues. V was shortened by 6 bases and J by 3 bases, with 5 bases between the two germline ends. Germline V CDR1 and CDR2: SQVTM, ANQGSEA. CDR3 in amino acids: CSVLDTGELFF. The CDR3 nucleotides are TGCAGCGTCCTAGACACCGGGGAGCTGTTTTTT.

This clonotype has at least ten counts. The CDR3 coding sequence is TGTGCCAGCAGCCAAGATCACGGTCGGTCGGGGACCACTGAAGCTTTCTTT. This gives the protein CASSQDHGRSGTTEAFF. The chain carries TRBV4-2 and TRBJ1-1; D might be TRBD1 (5 bases). CDR1 is LGHNA and CDR2 is YNFKEQ in the germline V gene. This CDR3 region has 17 residues. Between the trimmed V and J ends, which lost 0 bases and 4 bases, there was a span of 18 bases.

This clonotype was observed a few times. The V and J genes are TRBV29-1 and TRBJ1-2, with D possibly matching TRBD1 (6 bases). Germline V gene data show CDR1 as SQVTM and CDR2 as ANQGSEA. The V end was cut by 8 bases, the J end by 3 bases, with 16 bases between. This CDR3 is 13 amino acids long. Written as DNA, the CDR3 is TGCAGCACCAGAAACAGGGAGGACTATGGCTACACCTTC. Translation: CSTRNREDYGYTF. Full variable domain (rest looked up from reference TRBV29-1 and TRBJ1-2): SAVISQKPSRDICQRGTSLTIQCQVDSQVTMMFWYRQQPGQSLTLIATANQGSEATYESGFVIDKFPISRPNLTFSTLTVSNMSPEDSSIYLCSTRNREDYGYTFGSGTRLTVV.

This clonotype was picked up many times. The chain recombines TRBV27 with TRBJ1-1, with D unresolved. The germline CDR1 and CDR2 sequences are MNHEY and SMNVEV (reference sequence). V lost 6 bases and J 5 bases, leaving 13 bases between the germline ends. The CDR3 extends over 13 amino acids. The CDR3: CASSRLHGTEAFF. CDR3 bases: TGTGCCAGCAGCCGACTTCATGGAACTGAAGCTTTCTTT.

This clonotype was detected many times. V usage is TRBV20-1 and J usage is TRBJ1-1, with D possibly matching TRBD1 (6 bases). The length of the CDR3 is 12 residues. V was pared by 6 bases and J by 4 bases, with 12 bases between. Per germline, CDR1 DFQATT and CDR2 SNEGSKA (reference sequence). The CDR3 spells CSAPGQFTEAFF. In DNA, the CDR3 is TGCAGTGCCCCTGGACAGTTCACTGAAGCTTTCTTT.

V gene TRBV7-2 combines with J gene TRBJ2-7, with 10 bases fitting TRBD2. The CDR3 loop spans 15 amino acids. With V trimmed by 5 bases and J by 3 bases, 7 bases remained unmatched. CDR1 and CDR2 (germline): SGHTA, FQGNSA. The CDR3 DNA follows: TGTGCCAGCAGCGCCCGGACTAGCGGTAGCTACGAGCAGTACTTC. This encodes CASSARTSGSYEQYF.

V is TRBV9 and J is TRBJ1-1; D possibly corresponds to TRBD1 (5 bases). The germline gives CDR1 SGDLS, CDR2 YYNGEE. The V gene lost 0 bases and the J gene lost 6 bases, with 15 bases spanning the gap. The CDR3 spans 15 residues. Here the CDR3 reads CASSVDPGGDSEAFF. CDR3 nucleotide sequence: TGTGCCAGCAGCGTAGACCCGGGGGGGGACTCTGAAGCTTTCTTT.

The count of this clonotype is one. This rearrangement joins TRBV5-1 to TRBJ1-5; no reliable D call. There are 15 residues in the CDR3. The germline V and J ends were trimmed by 2 bases and 7 bases, with 16 bases remaining between them. Germline lookup yields CDR1 SGHRS and CDR2 YFSETQ. The CDR3 loop reads CASSFGPAEGQPQHF. CDR3 sequence (DNA): TGCGCCAGCAGCTTCGGGCCGGCCGAAGGGCAGCCCCAGCATTTT.

This clonotype has just one count. The chain uses TRBV7-9 and TRBJ1-1; possibly TRBD1 for D (6 bases). CDR1 and CDR2 from the germline V gene are SEHNR and FQNEAQ (reference sequence). Trimming took 3 bases from V and 11 from J, leaving 13 bases between them. This CDR3 is built from 12 residues. In DNA form, the CDR3 reads TGTGCCAGCAGCTTTCCGGGGGCGCATGCTTTCTTT. Translating gives CASSFPGAHAFF.

This clonotype was recorded many times. V is TRBV6-1 and J is TRBJ1-2; weak D call: TRBD1 (5 bases). Trimming pared 7 bases from V and 6 bases from J, leaving 18 bases between. The CDR3 has 14 amino acids. Germline V gene data show CDR1 as MNHNS and CDR2 as SASEGT. CDR3 nucleotide sequence: TGTGCCAGCACCCAGGAGGGCAGGGTGGATGGCTACACCTTC. Its protein is CASTQEGRVDGYTF.

There are many counts of this clonotype. CDR3 bases: TGTGCCAGTATTTCCAACGCGGGACAATTCAATCAGCCCCAGCATTTT. Its translation: CASISNAGQFNQPQHF. V gene TRBV19 combines with J gene TRBJ1-5; possibly TRBD1 for D (6 bases). Trimming stripped 7 bases from V and 3 bases from J, with 19 bases between. The CDR3 length is 16 residues. Looked up from germline, CDR1 is LNHDA and CDR2 is SQIVND (reference sequence).